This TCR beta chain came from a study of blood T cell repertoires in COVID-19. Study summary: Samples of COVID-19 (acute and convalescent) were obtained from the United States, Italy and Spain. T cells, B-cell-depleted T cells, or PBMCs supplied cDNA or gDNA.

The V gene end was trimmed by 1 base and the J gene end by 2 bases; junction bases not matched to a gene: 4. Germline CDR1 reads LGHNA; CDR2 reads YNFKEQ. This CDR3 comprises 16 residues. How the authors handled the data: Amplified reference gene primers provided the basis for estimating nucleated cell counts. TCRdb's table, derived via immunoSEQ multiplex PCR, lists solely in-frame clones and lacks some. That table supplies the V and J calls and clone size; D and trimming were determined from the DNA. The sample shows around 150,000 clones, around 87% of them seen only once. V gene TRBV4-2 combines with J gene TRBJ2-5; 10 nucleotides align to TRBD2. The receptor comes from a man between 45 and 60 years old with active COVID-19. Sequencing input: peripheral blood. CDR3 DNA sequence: TGTGCCAGCAGCCAAGTTGGTAGCGGGGGGCAAGAGACCCAGTACTTC. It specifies CASSQVGSGGQETQYF.